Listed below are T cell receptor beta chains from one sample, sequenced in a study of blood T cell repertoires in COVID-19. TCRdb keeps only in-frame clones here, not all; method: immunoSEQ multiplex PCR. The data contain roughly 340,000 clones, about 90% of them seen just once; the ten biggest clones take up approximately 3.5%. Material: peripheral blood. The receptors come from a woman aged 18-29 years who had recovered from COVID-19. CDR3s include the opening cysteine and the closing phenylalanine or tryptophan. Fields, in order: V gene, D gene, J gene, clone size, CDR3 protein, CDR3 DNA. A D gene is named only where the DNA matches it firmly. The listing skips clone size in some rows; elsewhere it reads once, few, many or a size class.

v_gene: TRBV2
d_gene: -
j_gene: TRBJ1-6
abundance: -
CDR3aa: CASSEASGYNSPLHF
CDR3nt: TGTGCCAGCAGTGAAGCATCAGGATATAATTCACCCCTCCACTTT

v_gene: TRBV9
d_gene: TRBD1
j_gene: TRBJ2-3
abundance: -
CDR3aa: CASSAGQTSTDTQYF
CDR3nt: TGTGCCAGCAGCGCGGGACAGACTAGCACAGATACGCAGTATTTT

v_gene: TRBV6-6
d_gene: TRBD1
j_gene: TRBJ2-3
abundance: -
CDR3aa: CASGDRGRDTQYF
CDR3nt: TGTGCCAGCGGAGACAGGGGGCGGGATACGCAGTATTTT

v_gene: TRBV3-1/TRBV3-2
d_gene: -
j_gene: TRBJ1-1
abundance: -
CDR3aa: CASSQDPGTNTEAFF
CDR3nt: TGTGCCAGCAGCCAAGATCCAGGTACGAACACTGAAGCTTTCTTT

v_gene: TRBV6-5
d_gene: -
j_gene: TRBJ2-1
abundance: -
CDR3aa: CASRQAYNEQFF
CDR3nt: TGTGCCAGTAGACAGGCCTACAATGAGCAGTTCTTC

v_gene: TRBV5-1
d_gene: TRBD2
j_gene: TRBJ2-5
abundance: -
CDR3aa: CASSQLAGGSRETQYF
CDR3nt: TGCGCCAGCAGCCAACTAGCGGGAGGCAGTCGGGAGACCCAGTACTTC

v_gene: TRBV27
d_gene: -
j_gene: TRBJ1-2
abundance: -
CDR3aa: CASSLNFEVFGGYTF
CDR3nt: TGTGCCAGCAGTTTGAATTTCGAGGTTTTCGGTGGCTACACCTTC

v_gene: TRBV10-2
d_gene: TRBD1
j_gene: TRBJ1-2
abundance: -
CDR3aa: CASSEFDRESYTF
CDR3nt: TGCGCCAGCAGTGAGTTCGACAGGGAGAGCTACACCTTC

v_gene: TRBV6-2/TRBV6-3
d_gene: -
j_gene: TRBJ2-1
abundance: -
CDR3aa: CASSYSFLVGYNEQFF
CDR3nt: TGTGCCAGCAGTTACTCGTTTCTAGTCGGCTACAATGAGCAGTTCTTC

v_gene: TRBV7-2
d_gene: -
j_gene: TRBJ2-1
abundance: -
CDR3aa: CASSPRPDFYNEQFF
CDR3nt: TGTGCCAGCAGCCCCCGTCCGGACTTTTACAATGAGCAGTTCTTC

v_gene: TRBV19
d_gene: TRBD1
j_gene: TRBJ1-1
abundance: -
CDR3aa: CASSRSGGGGTEAFF
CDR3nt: TGTGCCAGTAGTAGATCAGGGGGCGGTGGGACTGAAGCTTTCTTT

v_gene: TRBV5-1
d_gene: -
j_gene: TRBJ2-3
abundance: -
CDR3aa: CASSGWTRATDTQYF
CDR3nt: TGCGCCAGCAGCGGGTGGACACGGGCCACAGATACGCAGTATTTT

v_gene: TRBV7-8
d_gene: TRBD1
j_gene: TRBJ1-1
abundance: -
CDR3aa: CASSLGQGGYNTEAFF
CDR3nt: TGTGCCAGCAGCTTAGGACAGGGTGGTTACAACACTGAAGCTTTCTTT

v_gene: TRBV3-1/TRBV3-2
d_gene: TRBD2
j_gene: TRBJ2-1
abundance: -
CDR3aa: CASSQAQRGGNEQFF
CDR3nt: TGTGCCAGCAGCCAAGCCCAGCGGGGGGGGAATGAGCAGTTCTTC

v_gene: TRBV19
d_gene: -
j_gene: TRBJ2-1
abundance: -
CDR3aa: CASSSPHRVTSYNEQFF
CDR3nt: TGTGCCAGTAGTTCGCCTCACAGGGTAACCTCCTACAATGAGCAGTTCTTC

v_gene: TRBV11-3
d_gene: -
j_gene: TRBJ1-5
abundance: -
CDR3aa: CASHLYSDQPQHF
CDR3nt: TGTGCCAGCCACTTGTATTCGGATCAGCCCCAGCATTTT

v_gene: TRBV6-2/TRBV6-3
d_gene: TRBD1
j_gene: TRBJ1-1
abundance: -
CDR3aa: CASSPRTGGIYTEAFF
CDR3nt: TGTGCCAGCAGTCCCCGTACAGGGGGCATATACACTGAAGCTTTCTTT

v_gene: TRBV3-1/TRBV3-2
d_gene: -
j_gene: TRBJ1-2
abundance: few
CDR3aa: CASSQEPGLDGYTF
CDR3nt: TGTGCCAGCAGCCAAGAGCCAGGGCTGGACGGCTACACCTTC

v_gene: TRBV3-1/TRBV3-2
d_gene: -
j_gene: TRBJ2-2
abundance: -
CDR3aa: CASSQPGEGGELFF
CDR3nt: TGTGCCAGCAGCCAACCGGGTGAGGGCGGGGAGCTGTTTTTT

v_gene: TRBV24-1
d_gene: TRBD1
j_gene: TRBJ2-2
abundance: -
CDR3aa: CATSDLRQGDTGELFF
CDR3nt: TGTGCCACCAGTGATTTACGACAGGGGGACACCGGGGAGCTGTTTTTT

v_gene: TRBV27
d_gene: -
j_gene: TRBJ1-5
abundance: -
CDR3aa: CASSPQGFGNQPQHF
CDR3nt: TGTGCCAGCAGTCCCCAGGGATTCGGCAATCAGCCCCAGCATTTT

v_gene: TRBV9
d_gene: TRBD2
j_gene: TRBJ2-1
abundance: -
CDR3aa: CASSLGTSGSYNEQFF
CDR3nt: TGTGCCAGCAGCCTGGGGACTAGCGGATCCTACAATGAGCAGTTCTTC

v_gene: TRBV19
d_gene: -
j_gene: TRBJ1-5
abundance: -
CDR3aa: CASRSGSGRVNQPQHF
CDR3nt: TGTGCCAGTAGATCGGGGTCGGGGAGGGTGAATCAGCCCCAGCATTTT

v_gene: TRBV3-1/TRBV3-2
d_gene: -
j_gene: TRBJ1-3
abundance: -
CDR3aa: CASSPVKSTGNSGNTIYF
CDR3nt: TGTGCCAGCAGCCCGGTCAAGTCGACAGGCAACTCTGGAAACACCATATATTTT

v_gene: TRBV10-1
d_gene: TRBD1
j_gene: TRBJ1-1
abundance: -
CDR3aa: CASSVGQGVTEAFF
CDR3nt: TGCGCCAGCAGTGTAGGACAGGGGGTTACTGAAGCTTTCTTT

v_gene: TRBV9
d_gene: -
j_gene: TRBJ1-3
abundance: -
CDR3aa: CASSPPGGQGNTIYF
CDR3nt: TGTGCCAGCAGCCCACCGGGGGGGCAGGGAAACACCATATATTTT

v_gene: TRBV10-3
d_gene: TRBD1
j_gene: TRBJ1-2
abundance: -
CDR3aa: CAISDQGARGYTF
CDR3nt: TGTGCCATCAGTGACCAGGGGGCGCGAGGCTACACCTTC

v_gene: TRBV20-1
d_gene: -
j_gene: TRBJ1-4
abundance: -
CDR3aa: CSASGRLGEKLFF
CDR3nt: TGCAGTGCTAGTGGGCGGCTTGGGGAAAAACTGTTTTTT

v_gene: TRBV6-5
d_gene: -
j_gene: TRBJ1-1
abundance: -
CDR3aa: CASSYSGRGRTEAFF
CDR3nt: TGTGCCAGCAGTTACTCAGGGCGGGGGAGAACTGAAGCTTTCTTT

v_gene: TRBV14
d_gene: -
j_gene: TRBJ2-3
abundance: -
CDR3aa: CASSRGGPADTQYF
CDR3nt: TGTGCCAGCAGCCGGGGGGGCCCGGCAGATACGCAGTATTTT

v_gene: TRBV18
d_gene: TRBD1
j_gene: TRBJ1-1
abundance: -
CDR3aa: CASSPLPGGQGAQGGEAFF
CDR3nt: TGTGCCAGCTCACCATTGCCCGGGGGACAGGGGGCTCAAGGAGGTGAAGCTTTCTTT

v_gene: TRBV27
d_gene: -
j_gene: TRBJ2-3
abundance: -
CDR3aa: CASSSIWTSTDTQYF
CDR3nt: TGTGCCAGCAGTTCCATCTGGACTAGCACAGATACGCAGTATTTT

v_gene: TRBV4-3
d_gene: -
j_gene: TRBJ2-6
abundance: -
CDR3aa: CASSPLGGSGANVLTF
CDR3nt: TGCGCCAGCAGCCCGTTAGGGGGATCTGGGGCCAACGTCCTGACTTTC

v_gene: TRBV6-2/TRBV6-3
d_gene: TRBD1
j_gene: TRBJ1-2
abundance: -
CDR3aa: CASSKIGTELYGYTF
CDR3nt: TGTGCCAGCAGTAAGATTGGGACAGAACTATATGGCTACACCTTC

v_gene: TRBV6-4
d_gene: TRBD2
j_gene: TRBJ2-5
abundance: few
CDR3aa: CASSEGTSGSETQYF
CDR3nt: TGTGCCAGCAGTGAAGGGACTAGCGGGAGTGAGACCCAGTACTTC

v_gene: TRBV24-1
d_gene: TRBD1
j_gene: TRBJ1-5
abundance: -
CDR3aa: CATSDTTLGQGAQPQHF
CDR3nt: TGTGCCACCAGTGATACCACCCTCGGACAGGGGGCTCAGCCCCAGCATTTT

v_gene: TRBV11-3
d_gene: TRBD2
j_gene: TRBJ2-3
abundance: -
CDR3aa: CASSHSSWGGSGRDTQYF
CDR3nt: TGTGCCAGCAGCCATAGTAGCTGGGGCGGGAGCGGTCGGGATACGCAGTATTTT